This T cell receptor beta chain was observed in a study of early T cells in non-severe SARS-CoV-2 infection. Study information: Sequencing of bulk RNA from unsorted whole blood was done, without chain pairing.

Study-wide results and caveats: CD4 and private specificities were missed by VDJdb matching, which favored anti-spike CD8 responses.

V lost 1 base, J lost 9 bases, and 13 bases lay in between. This CDR3 has 14 amino acids. Tagging with unique molecular identifiers was applied to individual cDNA molecules. TCRdb analysed the 5' RACE reads with MiXCR anew, one entry per CDR3 protein. The sample contains around 66,000 distinct CDR3 sequences, about 6% of which appear only once. Remarks on this clonotype: Its antigen is not identified.

The sequences come from whole blood, collected at baseline. This sequence was found in an adult who was a healthcare worker with PCR-confirmed SARS-CoV-2 infection or an uninfected control (not recorded which). V and J are TRBV12-3 or TRBV12-4 and TRBJ1-5; no clear D gene. CDR3 sequence (DNA): TGTGCCAGCAGTTTAGGAGGAATGGTAAGGCCCCAGCATTTT. Protein sequence: CASSLGGMVRPQHF.